These T cell receptor beta chains were read from a single sample in a study of CD4 T cells in relation to SARS-CoV-2 and coronaviruses. Produced via immunoSEQ multiplex PCR; TCRdb's table is partial and in-frame only. The data hold approximately 20,000 clones, with about three fifths observed a single time. These receptors are not linked to any known antigen. What was sequenced was CD4+ T cells from PBMCs, cultured in vitro. The source of these receptors is a human donor in good health. The conserved cysteine and the conserved F or W are not part of the CDR3 here.

j_gene: TRBJ2-1; v_gene: TRBV12-5; CDR3aa: ASGLAPLTSGRNEQF
j_gene: TRBJ1-2; v_gene: TRBV15; CDR3aa: ATSRDKGADGYT
j_gene: TRBJ2-7; v_gene: TRBV11-2; CDR3aa: ASSLTSGGALGSYEQY
j_gene: TRBJ1-5; v_gene: TRBV7-9; CDR3aa: ASSTGAGNQPQH
j_gene: TRBJ1-1; v_gene: TRBV7-2; CDR3aa: ASSSGSGAGNTEAF
j_gene: TRBJ2-5; v_gene: TRBV11-2; CDR3aa: ASSQMSGSGGETQY
j_gene: TRBJ1-3; v_gene: TRBV7-3; CDR3aa: ASSLSGNSGNTIY
j_gene: TRBJ1-5; v_gene: TRBV7-2; CDR3aa: ASSLQGGGNQPQH
j_gene: TRBJ1-3; v_gene: TRBV7-2; CDR3aa: ASSSPRDHGNTIY
j_gene: TRBJ1-6; v_gene: TRBV5-4; CDR3aa: ASSLNELTLH
j_gene: TRBJ1-4; v_gene: TRBV10-1; CDR3aa: ASSRSPSPNEKLF
j_gene: TRBJ2-5; v_gene: TRBV9; CDR3aa: ASSALTGQETQY
j_gene: TRBJ1-5; v_gene: TRBV19; CDR3aa: ASSPRIGAYQPQH
j_gene: TRBJ2-1; v_gene: TRBV7-3; CDR3aa: ASSSGLVGNEQF
j_gene: TRBJ1-2; v_gene: TRBV30; CDR3aa: AWSLTGDGYT
j_gene: TRBJ2-7; v_gene: TRBV30; CDR3aa: AWSVPWTGGDEQY
j_gene: TRBJ2-7; v_gene: TRBV3-1/TRBV3-2; CDR3aa: ASGGANEQY